This T cell receptor beta chain was recorded in a study of cytomegalovirus exposure and HLA in healthy donors. Turning to the study itself: Across 350 to 500 genotyped donors, about 81% landed in the Caucasian-associated ancestry cluster.

The germline V gene encodes CDR1 GTSNPN and CDR2 SVGIG (reference sequence). There are 16 residues in the CDR3. J gave up 7 bases and V 6 bases, and 15 bases lay outside the gene matches. Healthy bone marrow donors supplied every sample. 60 Vbeta and 13 Jbeta primers were used in PCR. Data came from immunoSEQ multiplex PCR; TCRdb stores just in-frame clones and leaves some out. The sample includes around 99,000 clones, approximately 79% of them seen just once. The origin of this receptor is a woman aged 35 to 49 in good health and CMV-seropositive. Sequences were obtained from PBMCs. The V gene is TRBV30, the J gene TRBJ1-6; 7 bases are shared with TRBD1. The CDR3 region is CACPRDRANFNSPLHF. In DNA, the CDR3 is TGTGCCTGCCCCCGCGACAGGGCTAATTTCAATTCACCCCTCCACTTT.